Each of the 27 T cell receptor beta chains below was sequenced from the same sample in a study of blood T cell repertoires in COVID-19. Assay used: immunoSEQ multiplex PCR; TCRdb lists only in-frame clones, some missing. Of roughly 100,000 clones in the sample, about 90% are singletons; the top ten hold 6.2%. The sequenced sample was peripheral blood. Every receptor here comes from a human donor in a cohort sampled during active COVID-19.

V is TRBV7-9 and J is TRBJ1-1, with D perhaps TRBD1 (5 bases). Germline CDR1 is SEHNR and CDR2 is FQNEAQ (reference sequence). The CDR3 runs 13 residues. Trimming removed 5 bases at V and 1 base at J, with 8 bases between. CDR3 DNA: TGTGCCAGCAGCGACCAGGGGAACACTGAAGCTTTCTTT. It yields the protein CASSDQGNTEAFF.

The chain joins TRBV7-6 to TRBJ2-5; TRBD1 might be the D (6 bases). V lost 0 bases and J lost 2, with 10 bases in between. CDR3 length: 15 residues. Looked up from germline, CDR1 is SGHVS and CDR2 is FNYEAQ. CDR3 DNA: TGTGCCAGCAGCTTAGCGGGGACACCACAAGAGACCCAGTACTTC. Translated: CASSLAGTPQETQYF. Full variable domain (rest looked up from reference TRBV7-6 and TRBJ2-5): GAGVSQSPRYKVTKRGQDVALRCDPISGHVSLYWYRQALGQGPEFLTYFNYEAQQDKSGLPNDRFSAERPEGSISTLTIQRTEQRDSAMYRCASSLAGTPQETQYFGPGTRLLVL.

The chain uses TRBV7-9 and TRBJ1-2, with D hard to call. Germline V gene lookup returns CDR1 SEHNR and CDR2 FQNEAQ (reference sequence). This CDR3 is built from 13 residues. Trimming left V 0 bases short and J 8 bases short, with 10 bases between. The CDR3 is CASSLAEERGYTF. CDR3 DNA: TGTGCCAGCAGCTTAGCCGAGGAGAGGGGCTACACCTTC.

The CDR3 loop is CASSWSLAPNNEQFF. Written as DNA, the CDR3 is TGTGCCAGCAGTTGGAGTCTAGCGCCGAACAATGAGCAGTTCTTC. The genes are TRBV2 and TRBJ2-1; perhaps TRBD2 as D (6 bases). In germline, CDR1 is SNHLY, CDR2 FYNNEI. V lost 5 bases and J lost 5, with 16 bases in between. The CDR3 loop spans 15 amino acids.

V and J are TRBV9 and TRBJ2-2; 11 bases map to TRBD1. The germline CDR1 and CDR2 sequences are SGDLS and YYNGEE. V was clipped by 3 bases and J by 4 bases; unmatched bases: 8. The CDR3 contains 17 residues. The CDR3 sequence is CASSDTDRGQVTGELFF. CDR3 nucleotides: TGTGCCAGCAGCGATACGGACAGGGGGCAGGTCACCGGGGAGCTGTTTTTT.

The chain's CDR3 is CASSQDGVAGQSTDTQYF. CDR3 sequence (DNA): TGTGCCAGCAGCCAAGATGGGGTAGCGGGACAAAGCACAGATACGCAGTATTTT. The V call is TRBV4-2, the J call TRBJ2-3, with TRBD2 identical over 8 bases. Germline V gene lookup returns CDR1 LGHNA and CDR2 YNFKEQ. CDR3 length: 18 amino acids. With V trimmed by 0 bases and J by 0 bases, 8 bases remained unmatched.

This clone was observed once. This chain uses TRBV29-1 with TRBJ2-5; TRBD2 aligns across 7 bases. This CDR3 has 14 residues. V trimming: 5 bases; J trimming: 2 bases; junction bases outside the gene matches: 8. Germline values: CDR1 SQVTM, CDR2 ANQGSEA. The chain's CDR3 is CSVLPAGIQETQYF. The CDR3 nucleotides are TGCAGCGTTCTTCCAGCGGGAATTCAAGAGACCCAGTACTTC.

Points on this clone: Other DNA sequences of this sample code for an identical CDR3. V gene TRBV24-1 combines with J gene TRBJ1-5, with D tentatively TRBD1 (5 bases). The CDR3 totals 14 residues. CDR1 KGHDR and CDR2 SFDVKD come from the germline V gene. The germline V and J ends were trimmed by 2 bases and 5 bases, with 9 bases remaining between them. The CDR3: CATSDWQGDQPQHF. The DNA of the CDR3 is TGTGCCACCAGTGATTGGCAAGGGGATCAGCCCCAGCATTTT.

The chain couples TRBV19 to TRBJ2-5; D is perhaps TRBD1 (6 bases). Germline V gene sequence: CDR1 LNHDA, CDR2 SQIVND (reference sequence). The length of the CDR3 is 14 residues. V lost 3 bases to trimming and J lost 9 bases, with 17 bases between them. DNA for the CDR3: TGTGCCAGTAGTATGGGGGCCCCGCGGCGGGCCCAGTACTTC. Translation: CASSMGAPRRAQYF.

Here the CDR3 DNA reads TGCAGCGTTGTGAGGCAGGGGCCACAAGAGACCCAGTACTTC. Its translation: CSVVRQGPQETQYF. This rearrangement joins TRBV29-1 to TRBJ2-5; perhaps TRBD1 as D (6 bases). Trimming took 4 bases from V and 2 from J, leaving 14 bases between them. Germline V gene data show CDR1 as SQVTM and CDR2 as ANQGSEA. The CDR3 loop spans 14 amino acids.

The CDR3 DNA follows: TGTGCCAGTAGTCCCGCCAGATACAATGAGCAGTTCTTC. It yields the protein CASSPARYNEQFF. The V call is TRBV19, the J call TRBJ2-1; D not resolved. Trimming removed 5 bases at V and 4 bases at J, with 9 bases between. Germline loops: CDR1 LNHDA, CDR2 SQIVND (reference sequence). The length of the CDR3 is 13 residues.

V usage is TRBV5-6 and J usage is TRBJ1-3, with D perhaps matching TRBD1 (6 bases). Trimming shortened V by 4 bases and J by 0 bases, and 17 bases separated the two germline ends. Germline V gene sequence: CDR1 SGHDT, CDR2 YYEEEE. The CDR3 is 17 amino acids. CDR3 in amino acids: CASSRWGGLPSGNTIYF. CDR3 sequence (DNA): TGTGCCAGCAGCCGTTGGGGGGGGCTCCCCTCTGGAAACACCATATATTTT. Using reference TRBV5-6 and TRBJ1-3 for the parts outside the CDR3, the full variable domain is DAGVTQSPTHLIKTRGQQVTLRCSPKSGHDTVSWYQQALGQGPQFIFQYYEEEERQRGNFPDRFSGHQFPNYSSELNVNALLLGDSALYLCASSRWGGLPSGNTIYFGEGSWLTVV.

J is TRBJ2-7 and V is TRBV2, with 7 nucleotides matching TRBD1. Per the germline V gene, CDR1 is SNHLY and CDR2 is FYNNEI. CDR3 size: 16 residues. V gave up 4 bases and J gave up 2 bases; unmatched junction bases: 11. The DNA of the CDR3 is TGTGCCAGCAGTGGTGCTCGGGACAGAGAAGCCTACGAGCAGTACTTC. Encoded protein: CASSGARDREAYEQYF.

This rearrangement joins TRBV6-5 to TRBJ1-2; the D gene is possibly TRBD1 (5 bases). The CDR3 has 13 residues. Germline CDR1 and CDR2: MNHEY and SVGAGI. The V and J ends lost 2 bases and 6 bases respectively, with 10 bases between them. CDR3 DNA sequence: TGTGCCAGCAGTTACAACGGGGGTGATGGCTACACCTTC. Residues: CASSYNGGDGYTF.

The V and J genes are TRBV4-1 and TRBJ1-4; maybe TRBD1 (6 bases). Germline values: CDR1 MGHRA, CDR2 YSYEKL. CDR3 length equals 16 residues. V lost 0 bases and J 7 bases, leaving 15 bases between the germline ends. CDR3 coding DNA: TGCGCCAGCAGCCAAGACGACAGGCAAGCCTCTGAAAAACTGTTTTTT. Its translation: CASSQDDRQASEKLFF.

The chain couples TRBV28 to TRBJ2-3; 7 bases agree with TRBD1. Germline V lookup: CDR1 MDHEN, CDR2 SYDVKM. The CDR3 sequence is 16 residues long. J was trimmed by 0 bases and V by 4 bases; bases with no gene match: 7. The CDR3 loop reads CASSSPTGFSTDTQYF. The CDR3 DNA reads TGTGCCAGCAGTTCCCCGACAGGGTTTAGCACAGATACGCAGTATTTT.

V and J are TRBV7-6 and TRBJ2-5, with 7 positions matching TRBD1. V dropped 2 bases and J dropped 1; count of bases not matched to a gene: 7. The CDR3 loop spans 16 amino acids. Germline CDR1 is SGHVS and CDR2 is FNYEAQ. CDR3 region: CASSLNPQGTQETQYF. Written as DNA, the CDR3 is TGTGCCAGCAGCTTAAACCCACAGGGGACCCAAGAGACCCAGTACTTC.

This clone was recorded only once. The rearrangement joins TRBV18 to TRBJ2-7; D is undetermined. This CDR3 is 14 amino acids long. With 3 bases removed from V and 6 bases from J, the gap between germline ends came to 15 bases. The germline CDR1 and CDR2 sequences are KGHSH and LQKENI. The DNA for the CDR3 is TGTGCCAGCTCACCCGCCCAGGCAGGCCCCGAGCAGTACTTC. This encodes CASSPAQAGPEQYF.

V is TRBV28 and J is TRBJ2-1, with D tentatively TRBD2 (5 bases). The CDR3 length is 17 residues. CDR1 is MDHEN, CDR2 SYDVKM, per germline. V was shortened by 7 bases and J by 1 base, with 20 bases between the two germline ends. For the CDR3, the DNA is TGTGCCAGCACCCGGGATGGTCTAGAGATTTCCTACAATGAGCAGTTCTTC. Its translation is CASTRDGLEISYNEQFF.

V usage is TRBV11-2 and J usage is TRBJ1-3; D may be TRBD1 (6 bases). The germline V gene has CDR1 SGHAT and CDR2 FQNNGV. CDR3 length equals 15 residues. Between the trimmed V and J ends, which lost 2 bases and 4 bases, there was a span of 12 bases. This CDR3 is CASSLMQGPGNTIYF. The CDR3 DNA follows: TGTGCCAGCAGCTTAATGCAGGGGCCCGGAAACACCATATATTTT. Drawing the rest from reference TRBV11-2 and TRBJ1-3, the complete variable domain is EAGVAQSPRYKIIEKRQSVAFWCNPISGHATLYWYQQILGQGPKLLIQFQNNGVVDDSQLPKDRFSAERLKGVDSTLKIQPAKLEDSAVYLCASSLMQGPGNTIYFGEGSWLTVV.

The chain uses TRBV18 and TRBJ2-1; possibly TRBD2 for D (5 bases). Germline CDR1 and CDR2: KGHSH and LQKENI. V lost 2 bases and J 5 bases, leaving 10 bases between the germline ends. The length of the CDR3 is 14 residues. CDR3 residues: CASSPYVGDNEQFF. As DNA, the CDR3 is TGTGCCAGCTCACCATATGTCGGGGACAATGAGCAGTTCTTC.

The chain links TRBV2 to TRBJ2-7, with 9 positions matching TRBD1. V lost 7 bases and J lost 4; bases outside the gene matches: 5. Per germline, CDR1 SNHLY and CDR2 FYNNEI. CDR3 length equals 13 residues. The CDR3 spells CASTLTGGYEQYF. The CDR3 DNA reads TGTGCCAGCACCTTGACAGGGGGATACGAGCAGTACTTC.

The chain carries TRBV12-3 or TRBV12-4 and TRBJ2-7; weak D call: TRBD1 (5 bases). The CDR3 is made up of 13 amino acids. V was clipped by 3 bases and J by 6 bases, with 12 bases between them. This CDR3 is CASSFLSGSEQYF. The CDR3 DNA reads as TGTGCCAGCAGTTTTTTGTCAGGGTCCGAGCAGTACTTC.

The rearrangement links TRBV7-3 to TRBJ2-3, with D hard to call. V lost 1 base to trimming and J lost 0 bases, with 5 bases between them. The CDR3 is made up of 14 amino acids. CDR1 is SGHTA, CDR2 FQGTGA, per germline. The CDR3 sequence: CASSLMESTDTQYF. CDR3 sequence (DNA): TGTGCCAGCAGCTTAATGGAGAGCACAGATACGCAGTATTTT.

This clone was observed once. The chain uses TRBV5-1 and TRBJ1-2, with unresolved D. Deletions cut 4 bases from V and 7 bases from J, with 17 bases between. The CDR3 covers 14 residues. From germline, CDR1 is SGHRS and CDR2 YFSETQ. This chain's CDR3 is CASSPTRGMGGYTF. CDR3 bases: TGCGCCAGCAGCCCCACGCGGGGTATGGGTGGCTACACCTTC.

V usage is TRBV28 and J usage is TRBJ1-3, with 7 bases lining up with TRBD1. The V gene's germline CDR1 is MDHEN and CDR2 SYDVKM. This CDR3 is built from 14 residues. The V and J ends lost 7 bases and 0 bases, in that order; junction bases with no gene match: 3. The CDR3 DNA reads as TGTGCCAGCACGCCAGGGGGCTCTGGAAACACCATATATTTT. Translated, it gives CASTPGGSGNTIYF.

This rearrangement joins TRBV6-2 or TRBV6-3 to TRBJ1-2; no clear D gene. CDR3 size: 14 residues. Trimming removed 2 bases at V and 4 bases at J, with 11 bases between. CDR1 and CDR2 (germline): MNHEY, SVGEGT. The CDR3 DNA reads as TGTGCCAGCAGTTACCGAGGTACGCTCTATGGCTACACCTTC. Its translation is CASSYRGTLYGYTF.